This T cell receptor beta chain was obtained from a study of blood T cell repertoires in COVID-19. A single count supports this clone. Authors' data handling: Reference gene primers were amplified, and this amplification served to estimate nucleated cell counts. Repertoires were generated with immunoSEQ multiplex PCR, while TCRdb's copy carries only in-frame clones and drops some. From that table come the V and J calls and clone size; the DNA was used to work out D and trimming. The table shows approximately 410,000 clones, with 80% to 90% occurring only once. The source is a woman under 40 with active or convalescent COVID-19. Sequencing was carried out using peripheral blood.

CDR3 nucleotide sequence: TGTGCCAGCAGCTTGGCACTAGCGGGGGCTACCGGGGAGCTGTTTTTT. It encodes CASSLALAGATGELFF. The rearrangement uses TRBV5-8 and TRBJ2-2; 11 bases match TRBD2. J gave up 5 bases and V 0 bases, and 3 bases lay outside the gene matches. CDR1 is SGHTS and CDR2 is YDEGEE in the germline V gene. This CDR3 comprises 16 residues.